The rows below give T cell receptor beta chains drawn from one sample of a study of graft-versus-host responses after intestinal transplantation. Their antigen targets remain unknown. Clones were read by immunoSEQ multiplex PCR, and TCRdb kept only the in-frame ones, dropping some. The table has approximately 54,000 clones, around 84% seen once. This material consisted of unstimulated CD4+ T cells sorted from spleen or lymph node cells, taken before transplant. The origin of the receptors is a human donor who was the organ donor for an intestinal transplant. Both conserved end residues are part of each CDR3. A D gene is named only where the DNA matches it firmly. Clone size is stated in some rows and not others, as once, few, many or a class when expanded.

j_call	v_call	d_call	clone_size	cdr3_aa	cdr3_nt
TRBJ2-7	TRBV27	TRBD1	.	CASSLTGGGSYEQYF	TGTGCCAGCAGCTTAACAGGGGGCGGGTCCTACGAGCAGTACTTC
TRBJ1-5	TRBV4-3	.	few	CASSQEPFPNQPQHF	TGCGCCAGCAGCCAAGAGCCGTTCCCCAATCAGCCCCAGCATTTT
TRBJ1-5	TRBV6-1	.	.	CASSPQGHGNQPQHF	TGTGCCAGCAGTCCTCAGGGGCATGGCAATCAGCCCCAGCATTTT
TRBJ2-5	TRBV21-1	.	.	CASSKVGVPTTGDGETQYF	TGTGCCAGCAGCAAAGTCGGTGTCCCTACGACAGGGGATGGAGAGACCCAGTACTTC
TRBJ1-1	TRBV6-6	.	.	CASSYRGGGTEAFF	TGTGCCAGCAGTTATAGGGGGGGCGGCACTGAAGCTTTCTTT
TRBJ2-5	TRBV4-2	TRBD2	once	CASSQRGAGGWETQYF	TGTGCCAGCAGCCAAAGGGGAGCGGGAGGATGGGAGACCCAGTACTTC
TRBJ2-7	TRBV30	.	.	CAWGGGHEQYF	TGTGCCTGGGGGGGAGGCCACGAGCAGTACTTC
TRBJ1-1	TRBV19	TRBD1	.	CASRWDRPPPGENTEAFF	TGTGCCAGTAGATGGGACAGGCCTCCTCCGGGTGAGAACACTGAAGCTTTCTTT
TRBJ1-4	TRBV19	.	few	CASSTSDSTNEKLFF	TGTGCCAGTAGCACCTCCGACTCAACTAATGAAAAACTGTTTTTT
TRBJ2-7	TRBV5-1	.	.	CASSRGWDVTYEQYF	TGCGCCAGCAGCCGGGGATGGGACGTTACCTACGAGCAGTACTTC
TRBJ2-7	TRBV5-1	.	.	CASSLTRGNEQYF	TGCGCCAGCAGCTTAACTAGGGGCAACGAGCAGTACTTC
TRBJ2-2	TRBV30	TRBD2	.	CAWSVIRTSGNTGELFF	TGTGCCTGGAGTGTAATTCGTACTAGCGGGAACACCGGGGAGCTGTTTTTT
TRBJ1-5	TRBV19	.	once	CASSTPPNQPQHF	TGTGCCAGTAGTACACCCCCGAATCAGCCCCAGCATTTT
TRBJ1-4	TRBV4-1	.	few	CASTLTAQGGEKLFF	TGCGCCAGCACACTTACTGCGCAGGGAGGAGAAAAACTGTTTTTT
TRBJ2-5	TRBV5-1	TRBD2	.	CASSLTSGQETQYF	TGCGCCAGCAGCTTGACTAGCGGCCAAGAGACCCAGTACTTC
TRBJ1-1	TRBV5-1	.	.	CASSPGANTEAFF	TGCGCCAGCAGCCCCGGGGCGAACACTGAAGCTTTCTTT
TRBJ2-2	TRBV4-2	.	once	CASSQDQREGYTGELFF	TGTGCCAGCAGCCAAGATCAAAGGGAAGGGTACACCGGGGAGCTGTTTTTT
TRBJ1-3	TRBV2	.	.	CASSEAHSGNTIYF	TGTGCCAGCAGTGAAGCGCACTCTGGAAACACCATATATTTT
TRBJ2-1	TRBV5-7	TRBD2	.	CATKRGEGLNEQFF	TGTGCCACCAAACGGGGGGAGGGCCTGAATGAGCAGTTCTTC
TRBJ1-5	TRBV12-5	TRBD1	.	CASGHIRATGRTSNQPQHF	TGTGCTAGTGGCCACATTAGAGCGACAGGGAGGACTAGCAATCAGCCCCAGCATTTT
TRBJ1-2	TRBV5-4	.	once	CASTGAAGYGYTF	TGTGCCAGCACGGGGGCGGCCGGTTATGGCTACACCTTC
TRBJ2-5	TRBV19	TRBD1	once	CASSGRGQETQYF	TGTGCCAGTAGTGGCAGGGGGCAAGAGACCCAGTACTTC
TRBJ2-1	TRBV4-1	.	.	CASSQDQGPERNNEQFF	TGCGCCAGCAGCCAAGATCAAGGTCCGGAGAGGAATAATGAGCAGTTCTTC
TRBJ2-3	TRBV6-1	TRBD2	.	CASRKLAGGLDTQYF	TGTGCCAGCAGAAAACTAGCGGGGGGGCTTGATACGCAGTATTTT
TRBJ2-3	TRBV5-1	TRBD2	.	CASSLGLVTDTQYF	TGCGCCAGCAGCCTCGGACTAGTAACAGATACGCAGTATTTT
TRBJ2-3	TRBV12-2	.	.	CASRLVKKQGTDTQYF	TGTGCAAGTCGCTTAGTTAAGAAACAGGGCACAGATACGCAGTATTTT
TRBJ2-1	TRBV9	.	once	CASSVAGDALLNEQFF	TGTGCCAGCAGCGTAGCTGGAGACGCACTCCTCAATGAGCAGTTCTTC
TRBJ2-7	TRBV18	TRBD1	.	CASSPRFAGTGNSYEQYF	TGTGCCAGCTCACCTCGTTTTGCCGGGACAGGGAACTCCTACGAGCAGTACTTC
TRBJ1-6	TRBV5-5	TRBD1	.	CASSLEDRGYPLHF	TGTGCCAGCAGCTTGGAAGACAGGGGTTACCCCCTCCACTTT
TRBJ2-7	TRBV6-1	.	.	CATGPKAGEQYF	TGTGCTACGGGACCCAAAGCGGGCGAGCAGTACTTC
TRBJ2-7	TRBV4-3	TRBD1	.	CASSQAAQQGYEQYF	TGCGCCAGCAGCCAAGCCGCCCAACAGGGGTACGAGCAGTACTTC
TRBJ1-1	TRBV21-1	.	.	CASSGRQVTEAFF	TGTGCCAGCAGCGGCCGACAGGTCACTGAAGCTTTCTTT
TRBJ2-5	TRBV27	.	once	CASSLTQETQYF	TGTGCCAGCAGTTTAACCCAAGAGACCCAGTACTTC
TRBJ1-1	TRBV5-1	.	.	CASSLAPLGGNTEAFF	TGCGCCAGCAGCTTGGCTCCGTTGGGGGGGAACACTGAAGCTTTCTTT
TRBJ2-7	TRBV11-2	.	.	CASSTPTTGPTYEQYF	TGTGCCAGCAGCACCCCGACCACGGGGCCTACCTACGAGCAGTACTTC
TRBJ2-5	TRBV30	TRBD1	.	CACKTGYRETQYF	TGTGCCTGCAAGACAGGGTATAGAGAGACCCAGTACTTC
TRBJ2-2	TRBV27	.	.	CASSSPRDKNTGELFF	TGTGCCAGCAGTTCCCCCCGGGACAAAAACACCGGGGAGCTGTTTTTT
TRBJ1-3	TRBV21-1	.	once	CASSKDWDRGFGNTIYF	TGTGCCAGCAGCAAAGATTGGGACAGGGGATTCGGAAACACCATATATTTT
TRBJ2-1	TRBV5-6	.	.	CASSLVSTGEQFF	TGTGCCAGCAGCTTGGTATCCACGGGGGAGCAGTTCTTC
TRBJ2-1	TRBV5-1	TRBD2	.	CASHPGLAGRDEQFF	TGCGCCAGCCACCCGGGACTAGCGGGTCGGGATGAGCAGTTCTTC
TRBJ2-3	TRBV4-3	TRBD2	.	CASSPQAGGMNTQYF	TGCGCCAGCAGCCCTCAAGCGGGGGGGATGAATACGCAGTATTTT
TRBJ2-1	TRBV19	.	.	CASSIGPRGEQFF	TGTGCCAGTAGTATAGGGCCTCGGGGGGAGCAGTTCTTC
TRBJ1-1	TRBV5-1	TRBD1	.	CASSFGTGEGTEAFF	TGCGCCAGCAGCTTTGGGACAGGGGAAGGAACTGAAGCTTTCTTT